This T cell receptor beta chain was recovered during a study of vaccination and CD4 T cells after COVID-19. Looking at the study overall: The cells in question were stimulated using overlapping spike peptides derived from SARS-CoV-2, HCoV-NL63, HCoV-OC43 and HCoV-229E. Control wells got either CEFX epitopes, HIV-1 Nef peptides, or no peptide at all.

Trimming removed 5 bases from V and 4 bases from J, with 11 bases in between. This CDR3 region has 13 residues. This clonotype was detected only a few times. Antigen specificity is unknown. Specified treatment: roughly 10-day PBMC culture with coronavirus spike peptide pools or control peptides (ViraFEST assay). On day 3 and again on day 7, fresh IL-2 medium was used to replace half the medium. Researchers used the Oncomine TCR Beta short-read assay to sequence DNA from cultured CD4+ T cells. Genomic DNA was extracted from cultured CD4+ T cells. Using its own MiXCR run on the PCR reads, TCRdb lists one record per CDR3 protein. The sample lists roughly 24,000 distinct CDR3 sequences; around three fifths were seen once.

The chain links TRBV12-3 or TRBV12-4 to TRBJ1-2; D is possibly TRBD1 (6 bases). This clonotype was sampled from a human donor who had recovered from COVID-19. Sequenced input: CD4+ T cells from blood, cultured in vitro. CDR3 coding DNA: TGTGCCAGCAGTACAGGGCCAGGCTATGGCTACACCTTC. Translated: CASSTGPGYGYTF.